Below are 32 T cell receptor beta chains sequenced from a single sample in a study of shared clonotypes between healthy human individuals. Assay: immunoSEQ multiplex PCR; the TCRdb copy retains only in-frame clones and omits some. The sample consists of under 600,000 clones, approximately 79% of them appearing once. Sequencing was carried out using PBMCs. The receptor set was obtained from a woman between 40 and 55 years old in good health. Some clones in this sample may be carry-over from other donors' samples.

The V call is TRBV12-2, the J call TRBJ2-7. TRBV12-2 is tagged as a pseudogene. The CDR3 consists of 14 residues. The CDR3 sequence: CASSPPSSIYEQYF. CDR3 nucleotides: TGTGCAAGTTCCCCGCCAAGTTCAATCTACGAGCAGTACTTC.

The genes are TRBV28 and TRBJ1-5, with D perhaps TRBD1 (6 bases). Germline V CDR1 and CDR2: MDHEN, SYDVKM. The V and J ends lost 4 bases and 2 bases respectively, with 15 bases between them. This CDR3 has 16 amino acids. CDR3 region: CASSSHQGHGNQPQHF. CDR3 nucleotide sequence: TGTGCCAGCAGTTCCCACCAGGGGCATGGCAATCAGCCCCAGCATTTT.

This clone came up a few times. The genes are TRBV6-1 and TRBJ2-2; TRBD1 might be the D (5 bases). The germline CDR1 and CDR2 sequences are MNHNS and SASEGT. V was clipped by 4 bases and J by 1 base, with 7 bases between them. The CDR3 covers 14 residues. DNA for the CDR3: TGTGCCAGCAGTGGACAGATGAACACCGGGGAGCTGTTTTTT. This encodes CASSGQMNTGELFF.

This chain links TRBV5-4 with TRBJ1-6; weak D call: TRBD1 (6 bases). The CDR3 has 13 amino acids. The V end was cut by 1 base, the J end by 9 bases, with 8 bases between. Germline V CDR1 and CDR2: SGHNT, YYREEE (reference sequence). CDR3 amino acids: CASSLWGASPLHF. In DNA, the CDR3 is TGTGCCAGCAGCTTGTGGGGGGCTTCACCCCTCCACTTT.

This chain joins TRBV9 and TRBJ2-1, with D possibly being TRBD2 (6 bases). The CDR3 runs 15 residues. V was clipped by 0 bases and J by 6 bases, with 13 bases between them. CDR1 SGDLS and CDR2 YYNGEE come from the germline V gene. The CDR3 DNA sequence: TGTGCCAGCAGCGTAGACAGCGGGCCTACCAATGAGCAGTTCTTC. Translated: CASSVDSGPTNEQFF.

The rearrangement joins TRBV11-2 to TRBJ2-5, with TRBD2 as a possible D gene (5 bases). Trimming left V 1 base short and J 5 bases short, with 11 bases between. The germline CDR1 and CDR2 sequences are SGHAT and FQNNGV. The CDR3 is 14 amino acids. CDR3 residues: CASSLAPSSETQYF. In DNA, the CDR3 is TGTGCCAGCAGCTTAGCGCCTAGCAGCGAGACCCAGTACTTC.

This clone was observed a single time. The chain recombines TRBV7-2 with TRBJ1-1; a possible D gene is TRBD1 (5 bases). Germline loops: CDR1 SGHTA, CDR2 FQGNSA. V was shortened by 5 bases and J by 4 bases, with 11 bases between the two germline ends. The CDR3 is 13 amino acids. CDR3 protein: CASSPTRGTEAFF. In nucleotides, the CDR3 is TGTGCCAGCAGCCCTACAAGGGGCACTGAAGCTTTCTTT.

This chain uses TRBV6-1 with TRBJ2-1; weak D call: TRBD2 (6 bases). Trimming pared 1 base from V and 8 bases from J, leaving 18 bases between. CDR1 is MNHNS and CDR2 is SASEGT in the germline V gene. This CDR3 spans 16 amino acids. CDR3: CASSEGANSGRDEQFF. CDR3 coding DNA: TGTGCCAGCAGTGAAGGGGCGAATAGCGGCCGCGATGAGCAGTTCTTC.

The gene calls are TRBV5-5 and TRBJ2-7, with D perhaps matching TRBD2 (6 bases). Germline-derived CDR1 and CDR2 are SGHKS and YYEKEE (reference sequence). The V and J ends lost 4 bases and 4 bases respectively, with 12 bases between them. This CDR3 spans 13 amino acids. CDR3 nucleotide sequence: TGTGCCAGCAGCCCTGGGACTCCTTACGAGCAGTACTTC. It encodes CASSPGTPYEQYF.

The chain links TRBV28 to TRBJ1-5; 11 nucleotides align to TRBD1. Germline V lookup: CDR1 MDHEN, CDR2 SYDVKM. This CDR3 spans 16 amino acids. After removal of 10 bases from V and 2 bases from J, the junction contained 10 bases not matched to a gene. This CDR3 is CATWGQGERGNQPQHF. The CDR3 DNA follows: TGTGCCACATGGGGACAGGGGGAACGTGGCAATCAGCCCCAGCATTTT.

About this clone: This may come from a read error, since a much larger clone is one base off. The chain recombines TRBV4-3 with TRBJ2-7, with 10 positions matching TRBD2. Germline CDR1 reads LGHNA; CDR2 reads YSLEER. V gave up 3 bases and J gave up 3 bases; unmatched junction bases: 5. The CDR3 has 15 residues. The CDR3 nucleotides read TGCGCCAGCAGCCAGCCGACTAGCGGGTTCTACGAGCAGTACTTC. Translating gives CASSQPTSGFYEQYF.

The sample holds many counts of this clone. V and J are TRBV10-3 and TRBJ2-1, with 8 nucleotides matching TRBD2. CDR1 is ENHRY, CDR2 SYGVKD, per germline. The ends lost 4 bases at V and 10 bases at J; junction bases unmatched: 9. This CDR3 contains 14 residues. The CDR3 DNA reads TGTGCCATCAGTGCAACGGGAGGGCCAAGGGAGCAGTTCTTC. Translation gives CAISATGGPREQFF.

J is TRBJ2-6 and V is TRBV7-6; no clear D. The germline V gene has CDR1 SGHVS and CDR2 FNYEAQ. V was pared by 5 bases and J by 0 bases, with 8 bases between. This CDR3 spans 15 amino acids. DNA of the CDR3: TGTGCCAGCAGCCCACAGCCCTCTGGGGCCAACGTCCTGACTTTC. Its protein product is CASSPQPSGANVLTF.

The V call is TRBV6-1, the J call TRBJ2-3, with D unclear. Germline CDR1 MNHNS, CDR2 SASEGT. The CDR3 runs to 13 residues. V lost 8 bases to trimming and J lost 1 base, with 10 bases between them. CDR3 DNA sequence: TGTGCCAGCCAAGGATATGGCACAGATACGCAGTATTTT. It yields the protein CASQGYGTDTQYF.

The chain has TRBV28 and TRBJ2-5; TRBD1 might be the D (6 bases). CDR3 length: 14 residues. V was pared by 7 bases and J by 4 bases, with 16 bases between. Germline V gives CDR1 MDHEN, CDR2 SYDVKM. The CDR3 DNA is TGTGCCAGCAAGGGACAAGGGGTTTCAGAGACCCAGTACTTC. It encodes CASKGQGVSETQYF.

The J gene is TRBJ2-5, the V gene TRBV30; 9 bases match TRBD2. The germline V gene encodes CDR1 GTSNPN and CDR2 SVGIG (reference sequence). Trimming removed 3 bases from V and 5 bases from J; junction bases left unmatched: 13. The CDR3 extends over 16 amino acids. CDR3 coding DNA: TGTGCCTGGAGACGCGCGGGAGGGCCAGGGAGGGAGACCCAGTACTTC. Its protein product is CAWRRAGGPGRETQYF.

The genes are TRBV28 and TRBJ2-5; 8 nucleotides match TRBD1. The J call may be mistaken, given a closer DNA end match to TRBJ2-7. CDR1 is MDHEN and CDR2 is SYDVKM in the germline V gene. The CDR3 runs to 14 residues. Here the CDR3 reads CASSFRGRSYEQYF. In nucleotides, the CDR3 is TGTGCCAGCAGTTTCAGGGGGCGATCCTACGAGCAGTACTTC.

The CDR3 loop reads CASSLGWVVSSGSPRQFF. For the CDR3, the DNA is TGTGCCAGCAGTTTGGGGTGGGTGGTTTCTAGCGGGAGTCCACGGCAGTTCTTC. This chain joins TRBV27 and TRBJ2-1, with TRBD2 identical over 10 bases. CDR3 length: 18 residues. Trimming cost V 3 bases and J 12 bases; bases outside gene matches: 20. Germline lookup yields CDR1 MNHEY and CDR2 SMNVEV (reference sequence).

This sequence joins TRBV4-1 and TRBJ2-3; D remains ambiguous. Trimming left V 4 bases short and J 2 bases short, with 19 bases between. The CDR3 is made up of 17 amino acids. Germline CDR1 and CDR2: MGHRA and YSYEKL. CDR3 sequence: CASSRGSTSAVTDTQYF. The DNA for the CDR3 is TGCGCCAGCAGCCGTGGCTCGACATCGGCGGTCACAGATACGCAGTATTTT.

The chain employs TRBV6-6 and TRBJ2-7; TRBD1 or TRBD2 may be the D gene (5 bases each). Germline-derived CDR1 and CDR2 are MNHNY and SVGAGI (reference sequence). V lost 6 bases and J lost 0, with 12 bases in between. There are 14 residues in the CDR3. The CDR3 bases are TGTGCCAGCAGGGGGGTACAGGCCTCCTACGAGCAGTACTTC. Its translation is CASRGVQASYEQYF.

CDR3 DNA: TGTGCCTGGAGACGGACCTACGAGCAGTACTTC. This translates into CAWRRTYEQYF. The J gene is TRBJ2-7, the V gene TRBV30; D is unresolved. Between the trimmed V and J ends, which lost 3 bases and 2 bases, there was a span of 5 bases. The CDR3 runs 11 residues. CDR1 is GTSNPN, CDR2 SVGIG, per germline (reference sequence).

This chain joins TRBV6-1 and TRBJ1-5, with no clear D. This CDR3 has 15 residues. Trimming cost V 2 bases and J 0 bases, with 8 bases left between them. Germline lookup yields CDR1 MNHNS and CDR2 SASEGT. The DNA for the CDR3 is TGTGCCAGCAGTGAAAACGGCTATAGCAATCAGCCCCAGCATTTT. Amino acid sequence: CASSENGYSNQPQHF.

The gene calls are TRBV7-9 and TRBJ1-2; 11 bases map to TRBD1. The CDR3 is made up of 16 amino acids. Looked up from germline, CDR1 is SEHNR and CDR2 is FQNEAQ (reference sequence). V trimming: 4 bases; J trimming: 7 bases; junction bases outside the gene matches: 11. The CDR3 here is CASSSGQGASSLGYTF. CDR3 in DNA: TGTGCCAGCAGCTCCGGACAGGGGGCTTCCTCGCTTGGCTACACCTTC.

The chain carries TRBV7-2 and TRBJ2-3, with D perhaps TRBD1 or TRBD2 (5 bases each). V was cut by 1 base and J by 5 bases, with 19 bases left in between. The CDR3 runs to 17 residues. Germline V lookup: CDR1 SGHTA, CDR2 FQGNSA. The DNA for the CDR3 is TGTGCCAGCAGCTTAGACCTTTGGGGCGGGCGCAGAGATACGCAGTATTTT. Its protein product is CASSLDLWGGRRDTQYF. Looking up the rest from reference TRBV7-2 and TRBJ2-3 gives the full variable domain: GAGVSQSPSNKVTEKGKDVELRCDPISGHTALYWYRQSLGQGLEFLIYFQGNSAPDKSGLPSDRFSAERTGGSVSTLTIQRTQQEDSAVYLCASSLDLWGGRRDTQYFGPGTRLTVL.

This clone was seen a single time. V is TRBV28 and J is TRBJ1-5; the D is unclear. CDR3 length: 14 residues. Per the germline V gene, CDR1 is MDHEN and CDR2 is SYDVKM. Trimming cost V 5 bases and J 11 bases, with 19 bases left between them. The CDR3 is CASSPRNRAGSQHF. CDR3 nucleotides: TGTGCCAGCAGTCCCAGGAATCGGGCAGGATCCCAGCATTTT.

This rearrangement joins TRBV19 to TRBJ2-4; 7 bases align to TRBD2. Germline-derived CDR1 and CDR2 are LNHDA and SQIVND (reference sequence). The CDR3 has 14 residues. After removal of 4 bases from V and 6 bases from J, the junction contained 6 bases not matched to a gene. CDR3 amino acids: CASSKAGEGNIQYF. In DNA, the CDR3 is TGTGCCAGTAGTAAGGCGGGAGAGGGAAACATTCAGTACTTC.

The gene calls are TRBV6-5 and TRBJ2-7; 9 bases are shared with TRBD1. CDR3 size: 13 residues. Germline CDR1 MNHEY, CDR2 SVGAGI. Trimming cost V 5 bases and J 6 bases; bases outside gene matches: 5. The CDR3, as DNA: TGTGCCAGCAGTCCCCCGGACAGGGGCGAGCAGTACTTC. It codes for CASSPPDRGEQYF.

V gene TRBV7-3 combines with J gene TRBJ2-1, with 13 positions matching TRBD2. The CDR3 totals 15 residues. V shed 0 bases, J shed 7 bases, and the junction held 0 bases outside the gene matches. Germline V CDR1 and CDR2: SGHTA, FQGTGA. The chain's CDR3 is CASSLTGLAGNEQFF. CDR3 coding DNA: TGTGCCAGCAGCTTAACGGGACTAGCGGGAAATGAGCAGTTCTTC.

The chain combines TRBV4-3 with TRBJ2-7; maybe TRBD1 (5 bases). V lost 2 bases and J 5 bases, leaving 13 bases between the germline ends. Per the germline V gene, CDR1 is LGHNA and CDR2 is YSLEER. This CDR3 spans 14 amino acids. The CDR3 bases are TGCGCCAGCAGCCAAACCCTGGGGCGGCACGAGCAGTACTTC. Translation: CASSQTLGRHEQYF.

This clone was detected ten times or more. The chain recombines TRBV15 with TRBJ1-5; unclear D gene. V was trimmed by 0 bases and J by 2 bases, leaving 11 bases between them. The CDR3 sequence is 16 residues long. The germline CDR1 and CDR2 sequences are LNHNV and YYDKDF (reference sequence). DNA of the CDR3: TGTGCCACCAGCAGAGATCGGCCCGGGGGCAATCAGCCCCAGCATTTT. Protein product: CATSRDRPGGNQPQHF. The variable domain in full, completed from reference TRBV15 and TRBJ1-5, reads DAMVIQNPRYQVTQFGKPVTLSCSQTLNHNVMYWYQQKSSQAPKLLFHYYDKDFNNEADTPDNFQSRRPNTSFCFLDIRSPGLGDTAMYLCATSRDRPGGNQPQHFGDGTRLSIL.

The V call is TRBV28, the J call TRBJ2-1; D is perhaps TRBD1 (6 bases). The CDR3 runs 15 residues. Trimming pared 5 bases from V and 0 bases from J, leaving 11 bases between. Germline CDR1 reads MDHEN; CDR2 reads SYDVKM. The CDR3 loop is CASSHDRSSYNEQFF. The CDR3 DNA follows: TGTGCCAGCAGTCATGACAGGAGCTCCTACAATGAGCAGTTCTTC.

V usage is TRBV13 and J usage is TRBJ2-3; TRBD2 agrees at 8 bases. Germline assignment: CDR1 PRHDT and CDR2 FYEKMQ (reference sequence). The trim removed 6 bases at V and 2 bases at J, leaving 10 bases unmatched. The CDR3 runs 16 residues. The CDR3 bases are TGTGCCAGCAGTAGCTGGGGGCGGGAGGACACAGATACGCAGTATTTT. It yields the protein CASSSWGREDTDTQYF.